This passage covers 27 T cell receptor beta chains from one sample sequenced in a study of blood T cells in healthy people across ages. PCR was performed a second time for about 6 to 12 cycles using a sample-barcoded 5' primer and a J-beta primer mix. Using its own MiXCR run on the 5' RACE reads, TCRdb lists one record per CDR3 protein. Among 700,000 to 900,000 distinct CDR3 sequences listed, around half were seen once. Sequenced input: blood. Receptors were obtained from a man older than 75 in good health.

The V and J genes are TRBV20-1 and TRBJ1-6; TRBD1 is a possible D gene (5 bases). The V gene's germline CDR1 is DFQATT and CDR2 SNEGSKA (reference sequence). The length of the CDR3 is 15 residues. V dropped 6 bases and J dropped 6 bases, with 18 bases sitting between them. As DNA, the CDR3 is TGCAGTGCCCTAGGTCCAGGGTCGGGTAATTCACCCCTCCACTTT. This encodes CSALGPGSGNSPLHF.

This clonotype was recorded a few times. The chain has TRBV4-1 and TRBJ2-1, with D possibly being TRBD2 (6 bases). The germline V gene encodes CDR1 MGHRA and CDR2 YSYEKL. The CDR3 is made up of 17 amino acids. Trimming left V 4 bases short and J 9 bases short, with 25 bases between. This CDR3 is CASSPSRLLRGSGEQFF. CDR3 nucleotide sequence: TGCGCCAGCAGCCCCAGCCGCCTACTCCGGGGGTCGGGTGAGCAGTTCTTC.

CDR3: CASSVGDRGRGGGYNEQFF. As DNA, the CDR3 is TGTGCCAGCAGCGTAGGGGACAGGGGAAGGGGAGGCGGATACAATGAGCAGTTCTTC. This sequence joins TRBV9 and TRBJ2-1; 10 bases match TRBD1. The junction had 13 bases not matched to a gene; V was cut back by 0 bases and J by 4 bases. Germline-derived CDR1 and CDR2 are SGDLS and YYNGEE. CDR3 length: 19 amino acids.

The chain has TRBV27 and TRBJ2-1; the match to TRBD2 covers 9 bases. This CDR3 contains 17 residues. J lost 4 bases, V lost 5 bases, and 12 bases had no gene match. Germline V gene lookup returns CDR1 MNHEY and CDR2 SMNVEV (reference sequence). DNA for the CDR3: TGTGCCAGCAGTGCTCCTCTTCTAGCGGGGAAATACAATGAGCAGTTCTTC. Encoded protein: CASSAPLLAGKYNEQFF.

J is TRBJ1-6 and V is TRBV28; 7 nucleotides agree with TRBD1. This CDR3 is built from 16 residues. V was clipped by 6 bases and J by 0 bases; unmatched bases: 5. Germline lookup yields CDR1 MDHEN and CDR2 SYDVKM. The CDR3 reads CASRDTGDSYNSPLHF. CDR3 nucleotides: TGTGCCAGCAGGGATACAGGGGACTCCTATAATTCACCCCTCCACTTT.

The rearrangement uses TRBV27 and TRBJ1-1; TRBD1 is a possible D gene (6 bases). Deletions cut 3 bases from V and 4 bases from J, with 18 bases between. The CDR3 totals 16 residues. Germline values: CDR1 MNHEY, CDR2 SMNVEV (reference sequence). The CDR3 coding sequence is TGTGCCAGCAGTTTCGACAATTACAGGGAAATCACTGAAGCTTTCTTT. Its translation is CASSFDNYREITEAFF.

The V gene is TRBV20-1, the J gene TRBJ2-1; 8 positions match TRBD2. Germline V gene data show CDR1 as DFQATT and CDR2 as SNEGSKA (reference sequence). The J segment lost 4 bases and the V segment lost 3 bases, leaving 14 bases of the junction unmatched. The CDR3 runs to 17 residues. CDR3 residues: CSARSRGSTSGYNEQFF. The CDR3 nucleotides are TGCAGTGCTAGGTCCCGCGGATCTACTAGCGGTTACAATGAGCAGTTCTTC.

The chain combines TRBV5-1 with TRBJ2-2; perhaps TRBD2 as D (5 bases). CDR1 is SGHRS and CDR2 is YFSETQ in the germline V gene. CDR3 length: 15 residues. Deletions cut 0 bases from V and 4 bases from J, with 10 bases between. This CDR3 is CASSLEGVGTGELFF. In nucleotides, the CDR3 is TGCGCCAGCAGCTTGGAGGGAGTCGGCACCGGGGAGCTGTTTTTT.

For this clonotype: Mismatch with germline at one junction end may stem from a read error. The CDR3: CAGSPSKGTEAFF. The CDR3 nucleotides read TGTGCCGGCAGCCCGTCGAAGGGTACCGAAGCTTTCTTT. The chain uses TRBV7-9 and TRBJ1-1; D uncertain. Germline CDR1 reads SEHNR; CDR2 reads FQNEAQ (reference sequence). This CDR3 contains 13 residues.

The V gene is TRBV25-1, the J gene TRBJ1-6; D is ambiguous. V was clipped by 7 bases and J by 5 bases, with 12 bases between them. This CDR3 spans 14 amino acids. CDR1 and CDR2 from the germline V gene are MGHDK and SYGVNS. CDR3 bases: TGTGCCAGCACATCCGACGGAAATAATTCACCCCTCCACTTT. Protein sequence: CASTSDGNNSPLHF.

The chain has TRBV11-2 and TRBJ2-1; TRBD2 agrees at 7 bases. The ends lost 3 bases at V and 4 bases at J; junction bases unmatched: 15. Per the germline V gene, CDR1 is SGHAT and CDR2 is FQNNGV. The CDR3 spans 18 residues. The CDR3 loop reads CASSFGRSGGRRYNEQFF. The CDR3 DNA is TGTGCCAGCAGCTTTGGGAGAAGTGGCGGGAGAAGATACAATGAGCAGTTCTTC.

This rearrangement joins TRBV20-1 to TRBJ2-3, with 7 bases that match TRBD1. V was clipped by 2 bases and J by 14 bases; unmatched bases: 13. The CDR3 runs 13 residues. Germline assignment: CDR1 DFQATT and CDR2 SNEGSKA (reference sequence). The CDR3 DNA follows: TGCAGTGCTAGAACAGGGGAGTTCAGATACGCGTATTTT. This encodes CSARTGEFRYAYF.

The chain uses TRBV2 and TRBJ2-3; 10 positions match TRBD1. Germline lookup yields CDR1 SNHLY and CDR2 FYNNEI. The CDR3 extends over 15 amino acids. V trimming: 6 bases; J trimming: 4 bases; junction bases outside the gene matches: 7. The CDR3 DNA reads TGTGCCAGCAGCCTCCGGGACAGGGGCCCAGATACGCAGTATTTT. This encodes CASSLRDRGPDTQYF.

The chain recombines TRBV5-1 with TRBJ2-5; 11 nucleotides match TRBD2. Germline values: CDR1 SGHRS, CDR2 YFSETQ. The CDR3 extends over 16 amino acids. V lost 0 bases, J lost 3 bases, and 4 bases stayed unmatched. The CDR3 DNA sequence: TGCGCCAGCAGCTTGGTGGCTAGCGGGAGGAAAGAGACCCAGTACTTC. This sequence encodes CASSLVASGRKETQYF.

This rearrangement joins TRBV4-2 to TRBJ2-5; tentative D call: TRBD1 (5 bases). This CDR3 contains 15 residues. Trimming left V 4 bases short and J 5 bases short, with 17 bases between. The germline V gene has CDR1 LGHNA and CDR2 YNFKEQ. The CDR3 is CASSLVGRPSETQYF. The CDR3 nucleotides are TGTGCCAGCAGCCTCGTGGGGCGTCCCTCGGAGACCCAGTACTTC.

This clonotype was seen just once. The CDR3 spells CASSRTESSYNSPLHF. DNA for the CDR3: TGTGCCAGCAGCAGAACCGAGAGCTCCTATAATTCACCCCTCCACTTT. The chain uses TRBV7-2 and TRBJ1-6; no firm D call. The CDR3 is 16 residues long. Trimming removed 5 bases at V and 0 bases at J, with 11 bases between. Germline assignment: CDR1 SGHTA and CDR2 FQGNSA. Using reference TRBV7-2 and TRBJ1-6 for the parts outside the CDR3, the full variable domain is GAGVSQSPSNKVTEKGKDVELRCDPISGHTALYWYRQSLGQGLEFLIYFQGNSAPDKSGLPSDRFSAERTGGSVSTLTIQRTQQEDSAVYLCASSRTESSYNSPLHFGNGTRLTVT.

The rearrangement uses TRBV9 and TRBJ2-2; D ambiguous. Between the trimmed V and J ends, which lost 1 base and 2 bases, there was a span of 9 bases. This CDR3 has 15 amino acids. Germline CDR1 is SGDLS and CDR2 is YYNGEE. The CDR3 sequence is CASSVFGSNTGELFF. Written as DNA, the CDR3 is TGTGCCAGCAGCGTATTCGGATCTAACACCGGGGAGCTGTTTTTT.

The chain couples TRBV29-1 to TRBJ2-5; D not resolved. The J call is uncertain, as TRBJ2-7 better fits the DNA end. Germline CDR1 SQVTM, CDR2 ANQGSEA. CDR3 length equals 10 residues. CDR3 bases: TGCAGCGTGGACCCCCGCGAGCAGTACTTC. Protein product: CSVDPREQYF.

This clonotype was seen a handful of times. This chain connects TRBV20-1 to TRBJ2-1; no clear D gene. This CDR3 is built from 10 residues. The V and J ends lost 4 bases and 7 bases respectively, with 5 bases between them. Germline CDR1 is DFQATT and CDR2 is SNEGSKA (reference sequence). The CDR3: CSAMRNEQFF. The CDR3 DNA is TGCAGTGCTATGAGGAATGAGCAGTTCTTC.

This clonotype has just a few counts. This chain joins TRBV3-1 and TRBJ1-6; perhaps TRBD1 as D (5 bases). In germline, CDR1 is LGHDT, CDR2 YNNKEL (reference sequence). The CDR3 totals 15 residues. The germline V and J ends were trimmed by 4 bases and 7 bases, with 14 bases remaining between them. The CDR3 spells CASSLPGRVNSPLHF. CDR3 nucleotides: TGTGCCAGCAGCCTTCCGGGACGGGTAAATTCACCCCTCCACTTT.

The chain combines TRBV28 with TRBJ2-5; 10 bases agree with TRBD2. Losses at the gene ends were 6 bases for V and 4 bases for J; bases not matched to a gene: 8. The CDR3 has 15 residues. Per germline, CDR1 MDHEN and CDR2 SYDVKM. The CDR3, as DNA: TGTGCCAGCAGGTCTACTAGCGGGAATAGAGAGACCCAGTACTTC. This gives the protein CASRSTSGNRETQYF.

The chain carries TRBV29-1 and TRBJ2-5, with D unresolved. The germline V and J ends were trimmed by 7 bases and 2 bases, with 17 bases remaining between them. This CDR3 spans 14 amino acids. Germline V gene data show CDR1 as SQVTM and CDR2 as ANQGSEA. The CDR3: CSASPILRQETQYF. DNA for the CDR3: TGCAGCGCCAGCCCTATCTTGCGGCAAGAGACCCAGTACTTC.

The chain couples TRBV7-9 to TRBJ1-5, with D hard to call. This CDR3 has 20 residues. CDR1 is SEHNR and CDR2 is FQNEAQ in the germline V gene (reference sequence). V lost 1 base and J lost 0, with 22 bases in between. Here the CDR3 reads CASSLDGGTIPFISNQPQHF. The DNA for the CDR3 is TGTGCCAGCAGCTTAGATGGAGGAACCATACCCTTTATTAGCAATCAGCCCCAGCATTTT. The full variable domain, in which reference TRBV7-9 and TRBJ1-5 provide the parts outside the CDR3, is DTGVSQNPRHKITKRGQNVTFRCDPISEHNRLYWYRQTLGQGPEFLTYFQNEAQLEKSRLLSDRFSAERPKGSFSTLEIQRTEQGDSAMYLCASSLDGGTIPFISNQPQHFGDGTRLSIL.

This clonotype was counted many times. This chain joins TRBV11-2 and TRBJ2-1; either TRBD1 or TRBD2 may supply D (6 bases each). CDR3 length: 13 residues. Germline loops: CDR1 SGHAT, CDR2 FQNNGV. V was shortened by 4 bases and J by 5 bases, with 9 bases between the two germline ends. The DNA for the CDR3 is TGTGCCAGCAGCTGGGGGGCAAACAATGAGCAGTTCTTC. This translates into CASSWGANNEQFF.

This chain joins TRBV7-6 and TRBJ2-4; D possibly corresponds to TRBD2 (5 bases). The J call is doubtful: the DNA matches TRBJ2-7 better. Germline V gene lookup returns CDR1 SGHVS and CDR2 FNYEAQ. The CDR3 loop spans 15 amino acids. This CDR3 reads CASSLGELEVYEQYF. CDR3 nucleotides: TGTGCCAGCAGCTTAGGTGAACTAGAGGTCTACGAGCAGTACTTC.

This clonotype occurred a few times. The chain uses TRBV7-2 and TRBJ2-7; the match to TRBD1 covers 10 bases. Looked up from germline, CDR1 is SGHTA and CDR2 is FQGNSA. The CDR3 is 15 residues long. After removal of 0 bases from V and 2 bases from J, the junction contained 1 base not matched to a gene. The CDR3 region has the DNA TGTGCCAGCAGCTTAGCGGGACAGGGGACCTACGAGCAGTACTTC. It yields the protein CASSLAGQGTYEQYF.

The rearrangement joins TRBV6-5 to TRBJ1-6; possibly TRBD1 for D (5 bases). The germline V gene encodes CDR1 MNHEY and CDR2 SVGAGI. The CDR3 contains 15 residues. V lost 5 bases and J lost 6, with 14 bases in between. This CDR3 reads CASSPAPGLNSPLHF. The CDR3 nucleotides read TGTGCCAGCAGTCCAGCCCCGGGACTTAATTCACCCCTCCACTTT.